The 32 T cell receptor beta chains reported below all come from one sample, sequenced in a study of low-dose radiotherapy and immunotherapy resistance in tumors. As to time point: before trial treatment. TRAV- and TRBV-specific primers were used for first-strand cDNA, which covered alpha and beta chains. A roughly 21-cycle PCR with a constant-region primer and V-primer adapter amplified TCRs. TCRdb fed the reads into MiXCR, producing one record per CDR3 protein. The sample shows around 64,000 distinct CDR3 sequences, more than 20% of them seen only once. Sequenced material: PBMCs, taken before treatment. The receptor source for this set is a male donor with rectosigmoid adenocarcinoma.

This clonotype has at least ten counts. V gene TRBV9 combines with J gene TRBJ2-1; D may be TRBD1 (6 bases). V was trimmed by 4 bases and J by 0 bases, leaving 26 bases between them. Germline V lookup: CDR1 SGDLS, CDR2 YYNGEE. CDR3 length: 20 residues. CDR3 residues: CASSSKSPGRMDSSYNEQFF. The CDR3, as DNA: TGTGCCAGCAGCTCAAAATCGCCGGGACGGATGGACAGCTCCTACAATGAGCAGTTCTTC.

CDR3 coding DNA: TGCAGTGCTAGTAGGGGGGGCCCGAACACTGAAGCTTTCTTT. Translating gives CSASRGGPNTEAFF. The rearrangement uses TRBV20-1 and TRBJ1-1, with D perhaps matching TRBD1 (6 bases). The CDR3 extends over 14 amino acids. From germline, CDR1 is DFQATT and CDR2 SNEGSKA (reference sequence). V shed 3 bases and J shed 1 base, with 12 bases lying between them.

This clonotype has ten or more counts. The chain combines TRBV30 with TRBJ2-1; D might be TRBD1 (6 bases). The germline V and J ends were trimmed by 2 bases and 9 bases, with 14 bases remaining between them. This CDR3 spans 13 amino acids. Germline-derived CDR1 and CDR2 are GTSNPN and SVGIG (reference sequence). The CDR3 nucleotides are TGTGCCTGGAGTCCCACAGGGAAATTTGAGCAGTTCTTC. Translating it yields CAWSPTGKFEQFF. The full variable domain, with the rest looked up from reference TRBV30 and TRBJ2-1, is SQTIHQWPATLVQPVGSPLSLECTVEGTSNPNLYWYRQAAGRGLQLLFYSVGIGQISSEVPQNLSASRPQDRQFILSSKKLLLSDSGFYLCAWSPTGKFEQFFGPGTRLTVL.

This clonotype has ten or more counts. The rearrangement links TRBV12-3 or TRBV12-4 to TRBJ2-1, with TRBD1 matching 10 bases. With 6 bases clipped from V and 9 bases from J, the junction kept 8 bases outside the gene matches. The CDR3 is made up of 14 amino acids. The CDR3 DNA is TGTGCCAGCAGACCCGGGACAGGGGCTCCTGAGCAGTTCTTC. Translated, it gives CASRPGTGAPEQFF.

This clonotype was counted ten times or more. J is TRBJ2-4 and V is TRBV3-1; tentatively, D is TRBD2 (5 bases). Germline values: CDR1 LGHDT, CDR2 YNNKEL (reference sequence). The germline V and J ends were trimmed by 3 bases and 8 bases, with 20 bases remaining between them. The CDR3 consists of 16 residues. CDR3 DNA: TGTGCCAGCAGCCAGAACGTGGGGTCTATGGGAGACATTCAGTACTTC. This encodes CASSQNVGSMGDIQYF.

There are many counts of this clonotype. The chain links TRBV5-1 to TRBJ1-1; D is possibly TRBD1 (5 bases). From germline, CDR1 is SGHRS and CDR2 YFSETQ. The CDR3 is 15 residues long. V was shortened by 4 bases and J by 2 bases, with 15 bases between the two germline ends. CDR3 sequence reads: CASSREVGGNTEAFF. Written as DNA, the CDR3 is TGCGCCAGCAGCCGAGAGGTGGGGGGTAACACTGAAGCTTTCTTT.

As to this clonotype: A read error is the likely source, as a far larger clone sits one nucleotide away. The V and J genes are TRBV6-5 and TRBJ1-3, with unresolved D. Germline V lookup: CDR1 MNHEY, CDR2 SVGAGI. This CDR3 has 14 amino acids. The CDR3 sequence: CATLIVSSGNSIYF. The CDR3 DNA reads as TGTGCCACCCTAATTGTGAGCTCTGGAAACTCCATATATTTT.

The V gene is TRBV2, the J gene TRBJ1-2, with D maybe TRBD1 (5 bases). Germline CDR1 is SNHLY and CDR2 is FYNNEI. V was clipped by 5 bases and J by 7 bases, with 17 bases between them. The CDR3 runs 14 residues. Here the CDR3 reads CASSSLWGVGGYTF. CDR3 nucleotides: TGTGCCAGCAGTTCTCTTTGGGGCGTGGGTGGCTACACCTTC.

This clonotype was seen a handful of times. The V gene is TRBV29-1, the J gene TRBJ2-1, with 7 positions matching TRBD2. The germline V gene encodes CDR1 SQVTM and CDR2 ANQGSEA. The length of the CDR3 is 13 residues. The ends lost 4 bases at V and 8 bases at J; junction bases unmatched: 8. This chain's CDR3 is CSVVKRDTDEQFF. CDR3 DNA sequence: TGCAGCGTTGTAAAGCGGGATACCGATGAGCAGTTCTTC.

This clonotype appeared a few times. The chain recombines TRBV12-3 or TRBV12-4 with TRBJ2-5, with TRBD2 identical over 10 bases. Trimming at V came to 3 bases and at J to 10 bases, leaving 5 bases not matched to a gene. The CDR3 is 13 amino acids. The CDR3: CASSFASGRVQYF. CDR3 DNA: TGTGCCAGCAGTTTTGCAAGCGGGAGGGTCCAGTACTTC.

There are many counts of this clonotype. The rearrangement joins TRBV20-1 to TRBJ2-5; possibly TRBD2 for D (7 bases). The CDR3 has 15 residues. The V gene's germline CDR1 is DFQATT and CDR2 SNEGSKA (reference sequence). Trimming left V 3 bases short and J 2 bases short, with 16 bases between. The CDR3 protein is CSASLRGAPQETQYF. For the CDR3, the DNA is TGCAGTGCTAGCCTTCGGGGGGCCCCACAAGAGACCCAGTACTTC.

This chain uses TRBV7-2 with TRBJ2-1; 12 bases agree with TRBD2. V shed 3 bases, J shed 12 bases, and the junction held 9 bases outside the gene matches. This CDR3 region has 15 residues. Per germline, CDR1 SGHTA and CDR2 FQGNSA. DNA for the CDR3: TGTGCCAGCAGCTTCCCGACTAGCGGGAGTGATAGGCAGTTCTTC. This encodes CASSFPTSGSDRQFF.

This clonotype was picked up many times. The chain couples TRBV7-3 to TRBJ2-3; 7 bases fit TRBD1. This CDR3 contains 16 residues. V lost 5 bases, J lost 4 bases, and 12 bases stayed unmatched. CDR1 and CDR2 from the germline V gene are SGHTA and FQGTGA. CDR3 nucleotides: TGTGCCAGCAGCAATCAACAGGGGATTGGGGCAGATACGCAGTATTTT. This gives the protein CASSNQQGIGADTQYF.

Notes on this clonotype: Given the absence of the conserved phenylalanine or tryptophan at the CDR3 end, a read error is likely. The DNA is left out, because the CDR3 cannot be placed on it with certainty; the CDR3 is given as TCRdb lists it. This chain connects TRBV28 to TRBJ2-6. Germline assignment: CDR1 MDHEN and CDR2 SYDVKM. Ends included, the CDR3 has 8 residues. CDR3 region: CASSFRLL.

Comments on this clonotype: This likely reflects a read error, since a far larger clone is one base away. The CDR3 DNA reads TGTGCCAGCAGTTACGGAGGGTCACTCAATCAGCCCAAGCATTTT. Encoded protein: CASSYGGSLNQPKHF. The J gene is TRBJ1-5, the V gene TRBV7-9; D is undetermined. CDR3 length: 15 amino acids. Germline V gene data show CDR1 as SEHNR and CDR2 as FQNEAQ (reference sequence).

Regarding this clonotype: A read error is likely here: a far larger clone is one base away. The J gene is TRBJ2-7, the V gene TRBV4-3; tentatively, D is TRBD1 or TRBD2 (5 bases each). Trimming left V 0 bases short and J 7 bases short, with 22 bases between. The CDR3 covers 17 residues. The V gene's germline CDR1 is LGHNA and CDR2 YSLEER. CDR3 bases: TGCGCCAGCAGCCAAGACCCGACGGGGACGTCCTACAATGAGCAGTACTTC. Its protein product is CASSQDPTGTSYNEQYF.

This clonotype has at least ten counts. The chain links TRBV12-3 or TRBV12-4 to TRBJ2-7, with TRBD2 identical over 12 bases. The CDR3 is made up of 18 amino acids. The V segment lost 5 bases and the J segment 4 bases; nucleotides outside the gene matches: 15. The CDR3, as DNA: TGTGCCAGCAGTCACTCTAGCGGGGGGGCCCGGAGACAATACGAGCAGTACTTC. This sequence encodes CASSHSSGGARRQYEQYF.

At least ten counts were recorded for this clonotype. This chain links TRBV5-5 with TRBJ1-2; TRBD1 agrees at 7 bases. Trimming at V came to 3 bases and at J to 0 bases, leaving 8 bases not matched to a gene. Germline-derived CDR1 and CDR2 are SGHKS and YYEKEE (reference sequence). CDR3 length: 16 residues. The chain's CDR3 is CASSSGAGQSNYGYTF. The CDR3, as DNA: TGTGCCAGCAGCTCGGGGGCGGGACAGTCTAACTATGGCTACACCTTC.

The chain is built from TRBV5-1 and TRBJ2-7, with D possibly matching TRBD1 (6 bases). Trimming stripped 5 bases from V and 2 bases from J, with 14 bases between. CDR3 length equals 14 residues. Germline values: CDR1 SGHRS, CDR2 YFSETQ. The CDR3 sequence: CASSPGTLTYEQYF. The DNA for the CDR3 is TGCGCCAGCAGTCCCGGGACACTGACCTACGAGCAGTACTTC.

The V call is TRBV11-2, the J call TRBJ2-2; D is unclear. The V end lost 0 bases, the J end lost 4 bases, and 6 bases lay between the germline ends. The germline V gene encodes CDR1 SGHAT and CDR2 FQNNGV. The CDR3 runs 14 residues. The CDR3 reads CASSLDRSTGELFF. The CDR3 DNA reads TGTGCCAGCAGCTTAGATCGAAGCACCGGGGAGCTGTTTTTT.

The sample holds many counts of this clonotype. This chain joins TRBV7-2 and TRBJ2-2; TRBD2 is a possible D gene (7 bases). The CDR3 totals 17 residues. The V end lost 2 bases, the J end lost 8 bases, and 21 bases lay between the germline ends. CDR1 SGHTA and CDR2 FQGNSA come from the germline V gene. The CDR3 nucleotides are TGTGCCAGCAGCTTAAACAGTCCGGGGGGCCAATCTGGGGAGCTGTTTTTT. It yields the protein CASSLNSPGGQSGELFF.

This clonotype has a count of ten or more. The chain is built from TRBV19 and TRBJ1-5; 10 nucleotides align to TRBD1. The junction had 9 bases not matched to a gene; V was cut back by 6 bases and J by 4 bases. This CDR3 is built from 16 residues. Per germline, CDR1 LNHDA and CDR2 SQIVND (reference sequence). As DNA, the CDR3 is TGTGCCAGTAGGGATCCGGGACAGGGGTCTAATCAGCCCCAGCATTTT. It specifies CASRDPGQGSNQPQHF.

This clonotype came up many times. The chain joins TRBV24-1 to TRBJ2-1; D uncertain. Germline V gene lookup returns CDR1 KGHDR and CDR2 SFDVKD. The V end was cut by 0 bases, the J end by 0 bases, with 11 bases between. The CDR3 is made up of 17 amino acids. CDR3 residues: CATSDLKGSSSYNEQFF. The CDR3, as DNA: TGTGCCACCAGTGATTTGAAGGGATCAAGCTCCTACAATGAGCAGTTCTTC.

The table lists this clonotype with many counts. The chain has TRBV12-3 or TRBV12-4 and TRBJ1-5, with 8 bases matching TRBD1. The CDR3 is made up of 14 amino acids. J was trimmed by 6 bases and V by 3 bases; bases with no gene match: 4. CDR3 sequence (DNA): TGTGCCAGCAGTTTGGACAGGGAGGGTCAGCCCCAGCATTTT. Translating it yields CASSLDREGQPQHF.

Ten or more counts support this clonotype. The CDR3 sequence: CASSFGLAGGSEQFF. The CDR3 DNA is TGTGCCAGCAGCTTCGGACTAGCGGGAGGCAGTGAGCAGTTCTTC. V and J are TRBV6-8 and TRBJ2-1, with 14 bases fitting TRBD2. This CDR3 is built from 15 residues. V was pared by 6 bases and J by 9 bases, with 7 bases of the junction left unmatched. CDR1 MNHGY and CDR2 SAAAGT come from the germline V gene.

This clonotype has just a few counts. The rearrangement links TRBV12-3 or TRBV12-4 to TRBJ2-3; no definite D call. V shed 0 bases and J shed 8 bases, with 9 bases lying between them. This CDR3 spans 13 amino acids. CDR3 sequence (DNA): TGTGCCAGCAGTTTAGCGCTTTTTTCTACGCAGTATTTT. This gives the protein CASSLALFSTQYF.

The rearrangement uses TRBV6-2 or TRBV6-3 and TRBJ1-1; possible D gene TRBD1, 5 bases. The CDR3 has 15 residues. V was clipped by 4 bases and J by 6 bases, with 18 bases between them. Germline-derived CDR1 and CDR2 are MNHEY and SVGEGT. The DNA of the CDR3 is TGTGCCAGCAGTTCCGGGGGGGTCGGACGCCCTGAAGCTTTCTTT. Encoded protein: CASSSGGVGRPEAFF.

This clonotype was observed at least ten times. J is TRBJ2-3 and V is TRBV7-2; the match to TRBD1 covers 9 bases. Germline V gene sequence: CDR1 SGHTA, CDR2 FQGNSA. J was trimmed by 5 bases and V by 2 bases; bases with no gene match: 2. The CDR3 loop spans 14 amino acids. The CDR3 nucleotides read TGTGCCAGCAGCTTAACAGGGGGCGGAGATACGCAGTATTTT. It codes for CASSLTGGGDTQYF.

This clonotype has at least ten counts. The chain couples TRBV12-3 or TRBV12-4 to TRBJ2-7; maybe TRBD2 (5 bases). CDR3 size: 15 residues. V dropped 4 bases and J dropped 7 bases, with 20 bases sitting between them. The CDR3 here is CASSWVNGPGEEQYF. For the CDR3, the DNA is TGTGCCAGCAGTTGGGTTAATGGGCCCGGGGAAGAGCAGTACTTC.

The rearrangement joins TRBV4-3 to TRBJ2-4; the match to TRBD1 covers 11 bases. Per the germline V gene, CDR1 is LGHNA and CDR2 is YSLEER. Losses at the gene ends were 2 bases for V and 6 bases for J; bases not matched to a gene: 9. This CDR3 is built from 17 residues. The CDR3 DNA reads as TGCGCCAGCAGCCAATTCAGGACAGGGGGCCCTGGAAACATTCAGTACTTC. Amino acids: CASSQFRTGGPGNIQYF.

The gene calls are TRBV7-2 and TRBJ1-4, with TRBD1 matching 9 bases. V shed 5 bases, J shed 7 bases, and the junction held 11 bases outside the gene matches. Germline CDR1 and CDR2: SGHTA and FQGNSA. This CDR3 is 16 amino acids long. The CDR3, as DNA: TGTGCCAGCAGCCCACTATCCGACAGGGGGTTTGAAAAACTGTTTTTT. Amino acid sequence: CASSPLSDRGFEKLFF.

The sample holds many counts of this clonotype. The V and J genes are TRBV7-9 and TRBJ1-5; no firm D call. The CDR3 sequence is 15 residues long. V gave up 1 base and J gave up 0 bases, with 7 bases separating them. Looked up from germline, CDR1 is SEHNR and CDR2 is FQNEAQ (reference sequence). CDR3 bases: TGTGCCAGCAGCTTAGAGGGTATTAGCAATCAGCCCCAGCATTTT. Residues: CASSLEGISNQPQHF.